This TCR beta chain was sequenced for a study of identical twins. CDR3 size: 20 residues. V lost 5 bases, J lost 9 bases, and 26 bases stayed unmatched. CDR1 and CDR2 from the germline V gene are SEHNR and FQNEAQ (reference sequence). Each cDNA held unique molecular identifiers, and template switching gave it a universal primer site. TCRdb itself ran the 5' RACE reads through MiXCR, one entry per CDR3 protein. The sample consists of 350,000 or so distinct CDR3 sequences, approximately 8.7% of them appearing once. Findings of the study overall: The abundant beta clonotypes from cord blood had fewer insertions, and memory repertoires had none of this.

As regards this clonotype: Its antigen is unknown.

This TCR derives from a woman aged 45 to 65 in good health. The V gene is TRBV7-9, the J gene TRBJ2-5; 11 positions agree with TRBD2. Material for sequencing was naive T cells sorted from blood. CDR3 sequence (DNA): TGTGCCAGCAGCAAGCCGACCGGGACTAGCGGAGTTCCCAAAGAGACGGCCCAGTACTTC. This encodes CASSKPTGTSGVPKETAQYF.